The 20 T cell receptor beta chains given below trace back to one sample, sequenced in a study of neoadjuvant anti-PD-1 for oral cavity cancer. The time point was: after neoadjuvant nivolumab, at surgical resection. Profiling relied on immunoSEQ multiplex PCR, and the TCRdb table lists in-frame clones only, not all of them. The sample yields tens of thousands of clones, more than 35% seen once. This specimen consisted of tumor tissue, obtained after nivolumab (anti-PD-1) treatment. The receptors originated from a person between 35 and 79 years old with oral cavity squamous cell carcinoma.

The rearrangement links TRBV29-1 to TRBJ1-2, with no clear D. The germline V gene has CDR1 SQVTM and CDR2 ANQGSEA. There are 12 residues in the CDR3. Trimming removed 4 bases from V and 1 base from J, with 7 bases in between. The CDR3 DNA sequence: TGCAGCGTTGGCGGTTTTAACTATGGCTACACCTTC. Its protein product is CSVGGFNYGYTF.

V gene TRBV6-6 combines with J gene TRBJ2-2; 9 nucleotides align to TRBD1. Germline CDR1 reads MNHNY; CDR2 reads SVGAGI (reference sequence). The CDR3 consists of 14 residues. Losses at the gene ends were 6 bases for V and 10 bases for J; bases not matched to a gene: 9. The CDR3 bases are TGTGCCAGCAGCCAAGGACAGGGGAAGTCGGAGCTGTTTTTT. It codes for CASSQGQGKSELFF.

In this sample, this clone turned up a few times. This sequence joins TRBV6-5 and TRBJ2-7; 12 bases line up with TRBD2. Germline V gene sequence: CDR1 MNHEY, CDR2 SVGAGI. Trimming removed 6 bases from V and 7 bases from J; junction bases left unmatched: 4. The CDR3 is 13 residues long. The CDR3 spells CASSSGLAGEQYF. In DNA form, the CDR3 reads TGTGCCAGCAGCTCCGGACTAGCGGGGGAGCAGTACTTC.

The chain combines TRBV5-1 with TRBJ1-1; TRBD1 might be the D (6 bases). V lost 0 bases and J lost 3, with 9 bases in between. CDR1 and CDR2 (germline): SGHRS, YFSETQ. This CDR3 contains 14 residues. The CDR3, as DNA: TGCGCCAGCAGCTTGGTTCAGGGGCACACTGAAGCTTTCTTT. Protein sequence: CASSLVQGHTEAFF.

CDR3 sequence reads: CASRPPTGTAYEQYF. The CDR3 DNA is TGTGCCAGCAGACCGCCTACCGGGACAGCTTACGAGCAGTACTTC. The J gene is TRBJ2-7, the V gene TRBV5-5; 7 nucleotides align to TRBD1. Unmatched junction bases numbered 12, after V lost 5 bases and J lost 4 bases. This CDR3 has 15 residues. From germline, CDR1 is SGHKS and CDR2 YYEKEE (reference sequence).

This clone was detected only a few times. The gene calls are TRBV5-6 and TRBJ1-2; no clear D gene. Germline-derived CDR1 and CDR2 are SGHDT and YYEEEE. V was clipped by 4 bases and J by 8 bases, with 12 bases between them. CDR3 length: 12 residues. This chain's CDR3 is CASSTRSRGYTF. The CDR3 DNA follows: TGTGCCAGCAGCACAAGGTCGAGGGGCTACACCTTC.

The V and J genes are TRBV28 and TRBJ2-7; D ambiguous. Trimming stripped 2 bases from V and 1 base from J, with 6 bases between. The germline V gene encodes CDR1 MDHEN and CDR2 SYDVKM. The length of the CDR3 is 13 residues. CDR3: CASSLESSYEQYF. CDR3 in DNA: TGTGCCAGCAGTTTAGAGTCTTCCTACGAGCAGTACTTC.

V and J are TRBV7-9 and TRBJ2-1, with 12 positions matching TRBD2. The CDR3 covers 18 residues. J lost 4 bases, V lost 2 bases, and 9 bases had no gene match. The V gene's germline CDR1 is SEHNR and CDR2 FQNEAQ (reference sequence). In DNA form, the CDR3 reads TGTGCCAGCAGCTTATTAAGATCCGGACTAGCGGGGTACAATGAGCAGTTCTTC. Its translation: CASSLLRSGLAGYNEQFF. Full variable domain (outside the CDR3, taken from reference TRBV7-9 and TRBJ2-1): DTGVSQNPRHKITKRGQNVTFRCDPISEHNRLYWYRQTLGQGPEFLTYFQNEAQLEKSRLLSDRFSAERPKGSFSTLEIQRTEQGDSAMYLCASSLLRSGLAGYNEQFFGPGTRLTVL.

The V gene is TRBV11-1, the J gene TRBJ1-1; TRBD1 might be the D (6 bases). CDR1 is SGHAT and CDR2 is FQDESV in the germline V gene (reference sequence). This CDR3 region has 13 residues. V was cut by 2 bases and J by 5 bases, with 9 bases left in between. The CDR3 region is CASSLRRGTEAFF. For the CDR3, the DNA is TGTGCCAGCAGCTTAAGGAGGGGGACTGAAGCTTTCTTT.

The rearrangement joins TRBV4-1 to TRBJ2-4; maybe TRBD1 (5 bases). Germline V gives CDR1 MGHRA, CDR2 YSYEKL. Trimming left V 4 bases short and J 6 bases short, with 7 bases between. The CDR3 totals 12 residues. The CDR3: CASSRTGNIQYF. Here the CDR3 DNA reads TGCGCCAGCAGCCGAACAGGAAACATTCAGTACTTC.

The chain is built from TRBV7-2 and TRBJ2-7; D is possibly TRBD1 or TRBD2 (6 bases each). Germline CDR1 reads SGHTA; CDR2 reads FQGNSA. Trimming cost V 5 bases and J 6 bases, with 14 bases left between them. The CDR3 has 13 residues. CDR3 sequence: CASSVYRGLEQYF. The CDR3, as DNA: TGTGCCAGCAGCGTCTACCGGGGGCTCGAGCAGTACTTC. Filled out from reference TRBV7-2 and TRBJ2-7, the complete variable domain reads GAGVSQSPSNKVTEKGKDVELRCDPISGHTALYWYRQSLGQGLEFLIYFQGNSAPDKSGLPSDRFSAERTGGSVSTLTIQRTQQEDSAVYLCASSVYRGLEQYFGPGTRLTVT.

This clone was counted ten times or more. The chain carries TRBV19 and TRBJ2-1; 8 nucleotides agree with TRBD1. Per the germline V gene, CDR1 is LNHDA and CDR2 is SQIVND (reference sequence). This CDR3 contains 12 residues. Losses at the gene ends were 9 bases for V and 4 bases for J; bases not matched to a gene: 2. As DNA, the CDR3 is TGTGCCAGCGGACAGGGATACAATGAGCAGTTCTTC. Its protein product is CASGQGYNEQFF.

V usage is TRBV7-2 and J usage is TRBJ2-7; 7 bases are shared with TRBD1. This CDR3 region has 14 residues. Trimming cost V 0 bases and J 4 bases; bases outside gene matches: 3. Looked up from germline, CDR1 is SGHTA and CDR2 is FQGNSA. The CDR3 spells CASSLAGGWYEQYF. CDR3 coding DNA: TGTGCCAGCAGCTTAGCAGGGGGCTGGTACGAGCAGTACTTC.

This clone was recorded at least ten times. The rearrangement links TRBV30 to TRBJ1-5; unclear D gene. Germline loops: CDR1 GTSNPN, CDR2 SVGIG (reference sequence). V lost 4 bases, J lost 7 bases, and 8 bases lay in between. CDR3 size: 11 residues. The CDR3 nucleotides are TGTGCCTGGACCCTCGGGCAGCCCCAGCATTTT. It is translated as CAWTLGQPQHF.

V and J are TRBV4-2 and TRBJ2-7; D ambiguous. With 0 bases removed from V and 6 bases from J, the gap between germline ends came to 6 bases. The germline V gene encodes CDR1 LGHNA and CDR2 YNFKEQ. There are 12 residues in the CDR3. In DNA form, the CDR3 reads TGTGCCAGCAGCCAAGACGAAAGCGAGCAGTACTTC. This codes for CASSQDESEQYF.

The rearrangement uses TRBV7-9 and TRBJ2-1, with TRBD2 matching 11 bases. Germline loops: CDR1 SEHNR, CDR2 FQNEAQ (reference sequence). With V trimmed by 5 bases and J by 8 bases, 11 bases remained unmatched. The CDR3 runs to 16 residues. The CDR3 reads CASSLGGSGGAHEQFF. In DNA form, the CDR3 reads TGTGCCAGCAGCCTTGGTGGTAGCGGGGGGGCACATGAGCAGTTCTTC.

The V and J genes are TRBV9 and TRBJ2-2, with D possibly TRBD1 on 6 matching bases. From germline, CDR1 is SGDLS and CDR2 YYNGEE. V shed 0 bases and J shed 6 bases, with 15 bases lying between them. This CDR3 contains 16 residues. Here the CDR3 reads CASSVDAGARSGELFF. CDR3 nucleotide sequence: TGTGCCAGCAGCGTAGATGCAGGGGCTAGGTCCGGGGAGCTGTTTTTT.

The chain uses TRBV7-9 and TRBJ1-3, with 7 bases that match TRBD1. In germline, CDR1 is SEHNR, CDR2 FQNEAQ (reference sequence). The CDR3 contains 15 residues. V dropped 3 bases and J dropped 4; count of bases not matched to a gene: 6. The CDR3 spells CASSLEGQAGNTIYF. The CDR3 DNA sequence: TGTGCCAGCAGCTTGGAAGGACAGGCAGGAAACACCATATATTTT.

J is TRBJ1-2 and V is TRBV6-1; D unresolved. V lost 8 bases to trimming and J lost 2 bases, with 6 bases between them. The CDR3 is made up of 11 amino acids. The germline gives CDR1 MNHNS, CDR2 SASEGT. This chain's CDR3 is CASELNYGYTF. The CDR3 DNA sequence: TGTGCCAGCGAATTAAACTATGGCTACACCTTC.

CDR3 residues: CASSDTPSSYNEQFF. The CDR3 DNA follows: TGTGCCAGCAGCGACACTCCGAGCTCCTACAATGAGCAGTTCTTC. V usage is TRBV9 and J usage is TRBJ2-1; D is unresolved. V shed 3 bases and J shed 0 bases, with 10 bases lying between them. Germline loops: CDR1 SGDLS, CDR2 YYNGEE. This CDR3 has 15 amino acids.